This T cell receptor beta chain was sequenced for a study of blood T cell repertoires in COVID-19. Study in general: Samples came from the United States, Italy and Spain, spanning acute and convalescent COVID-19.

This clone was recorded a few times. Data came from immunoSEQ multiplex PCR; TCRdb stores just in-frame clones and leaves some out. The sample contains over 25,000 clones, almost 90% of which appear only once. The sequence came from a man aged 65-85 years with acute or convalescent COVID-19. Sequencing was performed on peripheral blood.

CDR3 in amino acids: CASLRRGRGEETQYF. The CDR3 DNA sequence: TGTGCCAGCCTACGGCGGGGGAGGGGGGAAGAGACCCAGTACTTC. V gene TRBV28 combines with J gene TRBJ2-5; D is perhaps TRBD2 (7 bases). Germline CDR1 MDHEN, CDR2 SYDVKM. The V end was cut by 8 bases, the J end by 3 bases, with 19 bases between. The CDR3 contains 15 residues. The whole variable domain, remainder taken from reference TRBV28 and TRBJ2-5, is DVKVTQSSRYLVKRTGEKVFLECVQDMDHENMFWYRQDPGLGLRLIYFSYDVKMKEKGDIPEGYSVSREKKERFSLILESASTNQTSMYLCASLRRGRGEETQYFGPGTRLLVL.